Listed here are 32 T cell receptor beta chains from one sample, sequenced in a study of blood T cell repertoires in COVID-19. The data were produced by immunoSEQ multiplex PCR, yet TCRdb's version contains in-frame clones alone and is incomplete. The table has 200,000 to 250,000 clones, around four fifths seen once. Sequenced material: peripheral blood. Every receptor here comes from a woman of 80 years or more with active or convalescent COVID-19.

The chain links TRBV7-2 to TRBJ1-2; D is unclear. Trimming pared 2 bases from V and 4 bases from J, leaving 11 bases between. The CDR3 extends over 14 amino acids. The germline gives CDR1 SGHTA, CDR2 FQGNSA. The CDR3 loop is CASSLMRVTYGYTF. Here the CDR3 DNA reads TGTGCCAGCAGCTTAATGAGGGTTACCTATGGCTACACCTTC.

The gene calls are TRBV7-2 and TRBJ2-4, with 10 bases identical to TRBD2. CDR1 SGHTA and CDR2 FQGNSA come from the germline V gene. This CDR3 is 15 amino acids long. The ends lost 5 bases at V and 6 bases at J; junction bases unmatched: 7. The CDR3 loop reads CASSLGLAEGNIQYF. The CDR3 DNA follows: TGTGCCAGCAGCCTTGGACTAGCGGAGGGAAACATTCAGTACTTC. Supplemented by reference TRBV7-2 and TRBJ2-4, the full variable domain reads GAGVSQSPSNKVTEKGKDVELRCDPISGHTALYWYRQSLGQGLEFLIYFQGNSAPDKSGLPSDRFSAERTGGSVSTLTIQRTQQEDSAVYLCASSLGLAEGNIQYFGAGTRLSVL.

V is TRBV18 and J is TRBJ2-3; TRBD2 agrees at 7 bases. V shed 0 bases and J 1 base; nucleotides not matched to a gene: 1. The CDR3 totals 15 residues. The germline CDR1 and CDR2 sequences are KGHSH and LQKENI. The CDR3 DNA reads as TGTGCCAGCTCACCACCGGGAGGGCGCACAGATACGCAGTATTTT. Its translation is CASSPPGGRTDTQYF. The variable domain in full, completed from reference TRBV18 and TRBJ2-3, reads NAGVMQNPRHLVRRRGQEARLRCSPMKGHSHVYWYRQLPEEGLKFMVYLQKENIIDESGMPKERFSAEFPKEGPSILRIQQVVRGDSAAYFCASSPPGGRTDTQYFGPGTRLTVL.

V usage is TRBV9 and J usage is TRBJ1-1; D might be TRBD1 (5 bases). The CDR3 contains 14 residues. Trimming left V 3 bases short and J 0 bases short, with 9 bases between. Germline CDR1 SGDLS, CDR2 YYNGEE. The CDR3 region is CASSETVMNTEAFF. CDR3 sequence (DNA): TGTGCCAGCAGCGAGACAGTTATGAACACTGAAGCTTTCTTT.

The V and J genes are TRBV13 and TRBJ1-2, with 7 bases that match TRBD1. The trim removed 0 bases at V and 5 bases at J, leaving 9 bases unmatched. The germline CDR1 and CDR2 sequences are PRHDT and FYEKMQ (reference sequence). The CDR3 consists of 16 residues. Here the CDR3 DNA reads TGTGCCAGCAGCTTAGGCGAGGGGGCAAAGGGATATGGCTACACCTTC. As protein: CASSLGEGAKGYGYTF.

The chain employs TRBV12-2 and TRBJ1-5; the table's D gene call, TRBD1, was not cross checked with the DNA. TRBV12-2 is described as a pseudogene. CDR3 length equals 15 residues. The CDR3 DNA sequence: TGTGCAAGTCGCAGATTACGACAGGGGGCACGTCCCCAGCATTTT. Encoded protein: CASRRLRQGARPQHF.

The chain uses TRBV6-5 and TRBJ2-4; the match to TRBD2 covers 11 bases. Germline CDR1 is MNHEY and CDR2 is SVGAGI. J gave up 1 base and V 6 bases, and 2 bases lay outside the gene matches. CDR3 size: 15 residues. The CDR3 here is CASSLAGGAKNIQYF. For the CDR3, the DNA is TGTGCCAGCAGCCTAGCGGGAGGCGCCAAAAACATTCAGTACTTC.

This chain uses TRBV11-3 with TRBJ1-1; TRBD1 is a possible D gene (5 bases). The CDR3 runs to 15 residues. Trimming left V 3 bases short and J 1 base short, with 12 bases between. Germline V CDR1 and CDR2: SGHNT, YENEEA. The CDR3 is CASSLSAGQNTEAFF. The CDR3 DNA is TGTGCCAGCAGCTTGTCGGCAGGGCAGAACACTGAAGCTTTCTTT.

As DNA, the CDR3 is TGTGCCAGTAGTATATATCTGGGCACCAACAGGGGCGGCAATGAGCAGTTCTTC. Encoded protein: CASSIYLGTNRGGNEQFF. The chain links TRBV19 to TRBJ2-1; TRBD1 matches at 7 bases. Germline CDR1 and CDR2: LNHDA and SQIVND (reference sequence). The J segment lost 6 bases and the V segment lost 2 bases, leaving 16 bases of the junction unmatched. This CDR3 is 18 amino acids long.

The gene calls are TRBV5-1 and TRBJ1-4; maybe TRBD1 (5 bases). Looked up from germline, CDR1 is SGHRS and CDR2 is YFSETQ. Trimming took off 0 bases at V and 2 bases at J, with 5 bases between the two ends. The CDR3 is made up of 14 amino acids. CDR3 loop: CASSLAGTNEKLFF. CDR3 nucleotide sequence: TGCGCCAGCAGCTTGGCAGGGACTAATGAAAAACTGTTTTTT.

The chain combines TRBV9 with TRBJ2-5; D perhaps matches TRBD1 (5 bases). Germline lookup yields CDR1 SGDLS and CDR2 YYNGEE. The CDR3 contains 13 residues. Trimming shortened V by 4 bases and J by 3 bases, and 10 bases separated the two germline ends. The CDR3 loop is CASSRDSKETQYF. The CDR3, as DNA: TGTGCCAGCAGCCGAGACAGCAAAGAGACCCAGTACTTC.

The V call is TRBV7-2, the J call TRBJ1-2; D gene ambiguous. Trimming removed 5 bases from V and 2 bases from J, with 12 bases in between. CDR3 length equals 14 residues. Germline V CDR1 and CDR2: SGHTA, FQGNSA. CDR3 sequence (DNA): TGTGCCAGCAGCCCCCTGACCGGGAACTATGGCTACACCTTC. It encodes CASSPLTGNYGYTF.

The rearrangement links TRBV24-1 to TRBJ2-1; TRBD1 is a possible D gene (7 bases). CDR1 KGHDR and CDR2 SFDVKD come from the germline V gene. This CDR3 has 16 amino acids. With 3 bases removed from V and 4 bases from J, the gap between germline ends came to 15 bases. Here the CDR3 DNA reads TGTGCCACCAGTGATAGTGGCAGGGGGACTTACAATGAGCAGTTCTTC. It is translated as CATSDSGRGTYNEQFF.

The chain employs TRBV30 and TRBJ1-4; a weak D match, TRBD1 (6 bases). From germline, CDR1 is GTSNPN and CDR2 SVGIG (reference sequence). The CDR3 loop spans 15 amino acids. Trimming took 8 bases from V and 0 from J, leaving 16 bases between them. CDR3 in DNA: TGTGCCCGGGGGCAGGGGATTGCAACTAATGAAAAACTGTTTTTT. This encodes CARGQGIATNEKLFF.

The DNA for the CDR3 is TGTGCCAGCTCGGGACTAGCGGGAAATGAGCAGTTCTTC. It encodes CASSGLAGNEQFF. This rearrangement joins TRBV19 to TRBJ2-1; 13 nucleotides match TRBD2. The CDR3 is made up of 13 amino acids. CDR1 and CDR2 from the germline V gene are LNHDA and SQIVND (reference sequence). J was trimmed by 7 bases and V by 9 bases; bases with no gene match: 3.

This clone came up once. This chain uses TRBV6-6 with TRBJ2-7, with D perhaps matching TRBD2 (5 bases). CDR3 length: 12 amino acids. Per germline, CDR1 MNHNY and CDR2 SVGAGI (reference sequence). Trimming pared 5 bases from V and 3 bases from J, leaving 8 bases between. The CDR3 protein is CASSPDYYEQYF. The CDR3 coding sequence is TGTGCCAGCAGTCCTGACTACTACGAGCAGTACTTC.

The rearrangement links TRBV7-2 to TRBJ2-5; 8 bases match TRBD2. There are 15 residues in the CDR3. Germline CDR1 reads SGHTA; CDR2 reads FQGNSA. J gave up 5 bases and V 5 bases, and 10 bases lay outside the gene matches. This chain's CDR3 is CASSTGLATSETQYF. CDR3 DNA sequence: TGTGCCAGCAGCACCGGACTAGCTACCTCGGAGACCCAGTACTTC.

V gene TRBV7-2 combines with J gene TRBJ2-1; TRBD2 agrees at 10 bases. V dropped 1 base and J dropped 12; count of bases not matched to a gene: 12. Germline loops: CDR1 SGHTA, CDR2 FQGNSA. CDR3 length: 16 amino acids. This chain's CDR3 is CASSLEGSGGPRGQFF. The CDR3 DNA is TGTGCCAGCAGCTTAGAAGGTAGCGGGGGGCCAAGGGGGCAGTTCTTC.

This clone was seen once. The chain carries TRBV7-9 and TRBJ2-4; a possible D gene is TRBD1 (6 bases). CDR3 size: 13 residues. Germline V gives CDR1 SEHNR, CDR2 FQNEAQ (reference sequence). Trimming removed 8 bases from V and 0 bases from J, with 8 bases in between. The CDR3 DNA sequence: TGTGCCAGCGACAGGTTAGCCAAAAACATTCAGTACTTC. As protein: CASDRLAKNIQYF.

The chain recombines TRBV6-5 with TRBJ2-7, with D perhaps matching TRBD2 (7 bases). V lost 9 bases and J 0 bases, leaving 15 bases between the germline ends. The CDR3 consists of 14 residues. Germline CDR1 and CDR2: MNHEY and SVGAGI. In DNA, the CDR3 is TGTGCCAGTAGAATAGGGGGGGGCTCCTACGAGCAGTACTTC. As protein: CASRIGGGSYEQYF.

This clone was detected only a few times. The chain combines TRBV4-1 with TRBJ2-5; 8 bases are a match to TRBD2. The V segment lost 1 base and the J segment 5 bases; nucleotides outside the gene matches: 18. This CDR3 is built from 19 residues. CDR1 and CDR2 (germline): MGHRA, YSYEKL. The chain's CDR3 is CASSQGYGGLAGHGETQYF. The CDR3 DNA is TGCGCCAGCAGCCAAGGGTACGGTGGGCTAGCGGGCCACGGGGAGACCCAGTACTTC.

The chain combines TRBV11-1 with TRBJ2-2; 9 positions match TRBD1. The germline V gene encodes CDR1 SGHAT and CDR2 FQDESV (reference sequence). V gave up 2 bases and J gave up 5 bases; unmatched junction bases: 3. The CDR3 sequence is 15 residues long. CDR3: CASSLTGGPTGELFF. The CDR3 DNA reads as TGTGCCAGCAGCTTAACAGGGGGCCCTACCGGGGAGCTGTTTTTT.

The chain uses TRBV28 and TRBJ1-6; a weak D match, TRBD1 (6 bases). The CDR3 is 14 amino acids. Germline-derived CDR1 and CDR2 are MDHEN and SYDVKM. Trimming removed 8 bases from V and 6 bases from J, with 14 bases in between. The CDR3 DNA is TGTGCCAGCCGGCTGGACAGAACTAATTCACCCCTCCACTTT. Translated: CASRLDRTNSPLHF.

The CDR3 DNA sequence: TGTGCCAGTAGTGGGACAGGGACAGATACGCAGTATTTT. It codes for CASSGTGTDTQYF. The V gene is TRBV19, the J gene TRBJ2-3; 9 bases are shared with TRBD1. CDR1 LNHDA and CDR2 SQIVND come from the germline V gene (reference sequence). V gave up 5 bases and J gave up 3 bases; unmatched junction bases: 0. The CDR3 runs 13 residues.

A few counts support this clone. The CDR3 here is CASSPRGTGLRGYTF. Written as DNA, the CDR3 is TGTGCCAGCAGTCCCCGCGGGACAGGGCTTCGGGGCTACACCTTC. This chain joins TRBV6-4 and TRBJ1-2; TRBD1 agrees at 9 bases. V trimming: 5 bases; J trimming: 8 bases; junction bases outside the gene matches: 12. The germline CDR1 and CDR2 sequences are MRHNA and SNTAGT. CDR3 size: 15 residues.

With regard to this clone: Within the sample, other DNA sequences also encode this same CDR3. This CDR3 is CASSFAGGDGYTF. Here the CDR3 DNA reads TGCGCCAGCAGCTTCGCTGGGGGGGATGGCTACACCTTC. This chain joins TRBV5-1 and TRBJ1-2; tentative D call: TRBD1 (5 bases). The V end lost 2 bases, the J end lost 6 bases, and 11 bases lay between the germline ends. This CDR3 has 13 residues. In germline, CDR1 is SGHRS, CDR2 YFSETQ.

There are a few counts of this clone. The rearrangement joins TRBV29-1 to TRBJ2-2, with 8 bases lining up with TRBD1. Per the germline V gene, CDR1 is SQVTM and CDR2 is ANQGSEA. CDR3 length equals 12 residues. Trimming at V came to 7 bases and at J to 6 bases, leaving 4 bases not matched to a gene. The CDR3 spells CSAGTGSGELFF. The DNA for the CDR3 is TGCAGCGCTGGGACAGGTTCCGGGGAGCTGTTTTTT.

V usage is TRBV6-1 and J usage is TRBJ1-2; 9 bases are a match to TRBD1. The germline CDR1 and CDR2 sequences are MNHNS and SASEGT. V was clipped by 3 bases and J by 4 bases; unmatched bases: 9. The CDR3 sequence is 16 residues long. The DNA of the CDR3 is TGTGCCAGCAGTGACCCGACAGGGGGGCCTACCTATGGCTACACCTTC. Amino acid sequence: CASSDPTGGPTYGYTF.

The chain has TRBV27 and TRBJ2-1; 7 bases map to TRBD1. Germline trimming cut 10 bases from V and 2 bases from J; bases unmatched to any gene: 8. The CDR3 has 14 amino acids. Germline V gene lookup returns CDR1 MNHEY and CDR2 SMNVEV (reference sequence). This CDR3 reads CATNRDRTYNEQFF. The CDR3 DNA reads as TGTGCCACCAACCGGGACAGAACCTACAATGAGCAGTTCTTC.

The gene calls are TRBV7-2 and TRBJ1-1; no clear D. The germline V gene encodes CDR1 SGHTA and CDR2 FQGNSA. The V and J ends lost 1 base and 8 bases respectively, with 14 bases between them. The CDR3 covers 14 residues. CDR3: CASSLVGGSGEAFF. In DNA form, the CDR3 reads TGTGCCAGCAGCTTAGTAGGAGGGTCCGGAGAAGCTTTCTTT.

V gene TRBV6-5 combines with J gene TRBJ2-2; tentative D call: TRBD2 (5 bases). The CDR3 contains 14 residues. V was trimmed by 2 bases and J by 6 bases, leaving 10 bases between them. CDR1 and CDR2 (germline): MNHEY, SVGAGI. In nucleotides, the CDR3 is TGTGCCAGCAGTTACCGGGGTTGGGCCGGGGAGCTGTTTTTT. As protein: CASSYRGWAGELFF.

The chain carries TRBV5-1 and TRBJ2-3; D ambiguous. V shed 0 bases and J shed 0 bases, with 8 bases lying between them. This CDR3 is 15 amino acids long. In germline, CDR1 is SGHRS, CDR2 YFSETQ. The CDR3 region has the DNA TGCGCCAGCAGCTTGGCTGGCCGAAGCACAGATACGCAGTATTTT. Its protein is CASSLAGRSTDTQYF.